This T cell receptor beta chain is from a study of T cells in Graves' hyperthyroidism and ophthalmopathy (dated by TCRdb to the late 2010s). The study in broad terms: Peripheral blood was sampled at the time of initial diagnosis, prior to any treatment. The 100 or so discovery patients were randomly divided into training and test sets at a 7:3 ratio. According to the paper, TCR Vbeta CDR3 sequencing was carried out on 135 peripheral blood samples, which came from about 45 ophthalmopathy, some 73 hyperthyroidism and about 17 progressor patients. An independent validation cohort of around 19 hyperthyroidism patients and 17 patients who later progressed to ophthalmopathy tested prospective prediction of ophthalmopathy. To identify TCR V-J signatures that set the groups apart, the researchers used a discovery cohort of 95 to 100 patients, made up of around 40 with Graves' ophthalmopathy and some 58 with stable Graves' hyperthyroidism. In several Graves' hyperthyroidism patients, the study also compared T-cell repertoires from thyroid tissue with T-cell repertoires from blood. Following sampling, methimazole starting at 30 mg daily was given to hyperthyroidism patients, and high-dose intravenous methylprednisolone was given to ophthalmopathy patients.

Stable Graves' hyperthyroidism was defined as the absence of progression to ophthalmopathy over 18 months of follow-up. Hyperthyroidism patients were aged 18 to 65 years and newly diagnosed, with disease duration of less than 2 months. Exclusion was applied to patients with uncontrolled infections, other autoimmune diseases, pregnancy or lactation. Diagnoses relied on clinical symptoms, serum thyroxine and TRAb, thyroid ultrasound and orbital computed tomography. Ficoll-Paque density gradient centrifugation was used to isolate PBMCs from about 10 ml of fresh peripheral blood. Trizol reagent was used to extract total RNA, and RNA quality was then checked on an Agilent 2100 Bioanalyzer. Study-wide conclusions, independent of this receptor: In validation, the model predicted progression to ophthalmopathy a median of 6.5 months before onset, with about 71% sensitivity and almost 75% specificity. Most expanded thyroid clonotypes (frequency above 0.001) were also detected in blood, a finding suggesting that blood repertoires may reflect thyroid immune responses. A 13 V-J signature model separated ophthalmopathy from stable hyperthyroidism, with around 90% sensitivity and 81.08% specificity in cross-validation and 80%/75% in testing. Sample size was not statistically predetermined, and investigators were not blinded to group allocation.

Concerning this clonotype itself: The antigen this receptor binds is unknown. This may be a read error, as it is one base from a much larger clone.

Amplification of TCR beta CDR3 regions was carried out from RNA transcripts. A first-round RT-PCR of the TCR CDR3 used the HTBI primer set with the Qiagen OneStep RT-PCR kit. The libraries were constructed in a second round of multiplex PCR and then size-selected and purified. Libraries were sequenced paired-end with 100 bp reads on an Illumina HiSeq2000. Per the original workflow: SOAPnuke was used to process the raw data, with reads discarded if the reads contained adapters or uncalled bases, had a mean Phred below 15, or lacked an exact constant-primer or identifier match. High-quality paired reads were merged with COPE v1.2.5, and unique nucleotide sequences were defined as clonotypes. MiTCR v1.1 was used to align clonotypes to the IMGT TRBV, TRBD and TRBJ reference segments. Analysis was restricted to V-J combinations with a frequency above 0.0001, which covered roughly 99% of repertoires. A TCS score was defined as the ratio between F50 (clonal expansion) and ExV (chaos), using BLOSUM62-based TCRdist between CDR3 peptides within each V-J. Welch's t-statistics and random forest reduced roughly 500 V-J features to fewer than 15, which were used in a naive Bayes classifier (R e1071). In TCRdb, the public reads were trimmed at Q25 with fastp and aligned with MiXCR, with productive beta chains retained. Each CDR3 protein appears once, grouped with its most common genes and DNA. TCRdb's processing, not the authors' own work, is the source of the V and J calls. The sample data list approximately 610,000 distinct CDR3 sequences, and 15% to 20% of these were observed just once. In total, the top ten clones hold about 20% of the sample.

From the cysteine through the phenylalanine, the CDR3 covers 14 amino acids. The retained sequence is limited to the CDR3, 42 bases, with the frame set at the first base. For CDR1 and CDR2, the germline V gene (reference sequence) lists DFQATT and SNEGSKA. V loses 0 bases, J loses 5 bases, and the germline ends lie 13 bases apart. The chain uses TRBV20-1 and TRBJ1-1; TRBD1 might be the D gene, on 5 matching bases. Sequencing was carried out using blood. This clonotype originated in a woman aged 18-29 years with Graves' hyperthyroidism. The DNA reads as follows: TGCAGTGCTAGAGAACCGGGGGTGCGGACTGAAGCTTTCTTT. Translated, it reads CSAREPGVRTEAFF.